Following are 9 T cell receptor beta chains from one sample sequenced in a study of graft-versus-host responses after intestinal transplantation. Sequenced by immunoSEQ multiplex PCR; TCRdb stores in-frame clones only, minus some. The table lists about 9,600 clones, less than 90% of them singletons. Intraepithelial plus lamina propria lymphocytes were released by processing graft tissue. The sequencing used ileum tissue, collected 700 to 850 days after intestinal transplantation. These receptors were collected from a human patient who received an intestinal transplant, so some T cells may come from the graft donor.

This clone has a single count. The chain carries TRBV11-2 and TRBJ1-3; no definite D call. CDR1 is SGHAT, CDR2 FQNNGV, per germline. Trimming pared 5 bases from V and 0 bases from J, leaving 5 bases between. CDR3 length equals 13 residues. DNA for the CDR3: TGTGCCAGCAGCCCGTACTCTGGAAACACCATATATTTT. Translated, it gives CASSPYSGNTIYF.

The gene calls are TRBV5-1 and TRBJ1-6, with 9 bases identical to TRBD1. This CDR3 is built from 16 residues. Trimming took 6 bases from V and 7 from J; bases not matched to a gene: 11. The germline V gene has CDR1 SGHRS and CDR2 YFSETQ. The CDR3 DNA sequence: TGCGCCAGCACCCTTTCCGGGACAGGGCACAATTCACCCCTCCACTTT. Amino acids: CASTLSGTGHNSPLHF.

J is TRBJ2-5 and V is TRBV18, with D maybe TRBD1 (6 bases). Looked up from germline, CDR1 is KGHSH and CDR2 is LQKENI. This CDR3 is built from 16 residues. Trimming pared 0 bases from V and 3 bases from J, leaving 14 bases between. CDR3 in DNA: TGTGCCAGCTCACCACCGAACAGGGCCGGGGAAGAGACCCAGTACTTC. This codes for CASSPPNRAGEETQYF.

V is TRBV7-2 and J is TRBJ2-7; tentative D call: TRBD1 (5 bases). Germline assignment: CDR1 SGHTA and CDR2 FQGNSA. This CDR3 is 15 amino acids long. Trimming shortened V by 5 bases and J by 0 bases, and 14 bases separated the two germline ends. The DNA for the CDR3 is TGTGCCAGCAGCCTCAAGCCAGGGAACTCCTACGAGCAGTACTTC. Protein product: CASSLKPGNSYEQYF.

The gene calls are TRBV5-5 and TRBJ1-2; no clear D gene. The germline gives CDR1 SGHKS, CDR2 YYEKEE (reference sequence). The CDR3 totals 15 residues. The V gene lost 4 bases and the J gene lost 6 bases, with 19 bases spanning the gap. In DNA form, the CDR3 reads TGTGCCAGCAGCCCCCATGTGGGTGACGGAAATGGCTACACCTTC. It specifies CASSPHVGDGNGYTF.

This chain connects TRBV5-4 to TRBJ2-1; 12 nucleotides agree with TRBD2. Losses at the gene ends were 4 bases for V and 7 bases for J; bases not matched to a gene: 9. This CDR3 has 16 residues. Per germline, CDR1 SGHNT and CDR2 YYREEE (reference sequence). CDR3 protein: CASSGGGLAGVNEQFF. The CDR3 DNA follows: TGTGCCAGCAGCGGGGGGGGACTAGCGGGTGTTAATGAGCAGTTCTTC.

The V call is TRBV5-6, the J call TRBJ1-2; 7 nucleotides agree with TRBD1. This CDR3 has 16 residues. The junction had 17 bases not matched to a gene; V was cut back by 4 bases and J by 8 bases. The germline V gene encodes CDR1 SGHDT and CDR2 YYEEEE. The CDR3 spells CASSLPNRGGEDGYTF. In DNA form, the CDR3 reads TGTGCCAGCAGCCTACCTAACAGGGGTGGGGAAGACGGCTACACCTTC.

V and J are TRBV6-6 and TRBJ2-5; perhaps D is TRBD1 or TRBD2 (5 bases each). Trimming took 2 bases from V and 2 from J, leaving 15 bases between them. The CDR3 is made up of 16 amino acids. The V gene's germline CDR1 is MNHNY and CDR2 SVGAGI (reference sequence). The CDR3 nucleotides read TGTGCCAGCAGTTACGGGGCGGGTCCCATTCAAGAGACCCAGTACTTC. This sequence encodes CASSYGAGPIQETQYF.

V usage is TRBV4-1 and J usage is TRBJ2-7; D perhaps matches TRBD1 (5 bases). The CDR3 has 16 residues. Germline loops: CDR1 MGHRA, CDR2 YSYEKL. V lost 0 bases to trimming and J lost 0 bases, with 12 bases between them. The CDR3 loop is CASSQESRAPSYEQYF. The CDR3 coding sequence is TGCGCCAGCAGCCAAGAGTCCAGGGCCCCCTCCTACGAGCAGTACTTC.